Included here is one TCR beta chain sequence, with context. V was trimmed by 3 bases and J by 1 base, leaving 12 bases between them. The CDR3 length is 15 residues. Per the germline V gene, CDR1 is KGHSH and CDR2 is LQKENI. The data are from a study of blood T cell repertoires in COVID-19. Overall study: COVID-19 samples collected from the United States, Italy and Spain covered acute and convalescent phases. The analysed material was cDNA or gDNA that came from T cells, B-cell-depleted T cells, or PBMCs.

This table comes from immunoSEQ multiplex PCR, and its TCRdb copy is limited to in-frame clones, with some not included. The sample yields hundreds of thousands of clones, about 90% seen once. Sequenced sample: peripheral blood. The sequence came from a man aged 18-30 years with active or convalescent COVID-19. This chain uses TRBV18 with TRBJ2-5; maybe TRBD2 (6 bases). The CDR3 DNA reads as TGTGCCAGCTCACCCACCAGGAGGGCCCAAGAGACCCAGTACTTC. Residues: CASSPTRRAQETQYF.